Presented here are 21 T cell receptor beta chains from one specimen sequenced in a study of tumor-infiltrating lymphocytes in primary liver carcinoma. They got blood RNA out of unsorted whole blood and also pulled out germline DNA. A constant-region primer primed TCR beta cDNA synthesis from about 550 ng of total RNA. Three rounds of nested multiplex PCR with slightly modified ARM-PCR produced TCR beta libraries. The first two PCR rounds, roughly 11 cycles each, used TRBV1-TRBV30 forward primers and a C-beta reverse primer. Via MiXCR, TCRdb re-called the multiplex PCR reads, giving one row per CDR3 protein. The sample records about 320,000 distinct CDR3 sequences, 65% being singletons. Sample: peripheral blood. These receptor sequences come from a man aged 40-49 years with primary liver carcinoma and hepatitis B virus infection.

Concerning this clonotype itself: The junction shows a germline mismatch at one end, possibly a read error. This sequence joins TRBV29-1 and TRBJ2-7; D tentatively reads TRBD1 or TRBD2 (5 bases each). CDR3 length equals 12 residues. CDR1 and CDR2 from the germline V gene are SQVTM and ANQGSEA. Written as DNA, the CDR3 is TGTAGCGTTCTGGAACAGGACTACGAGCAGTACTTC. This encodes CSVLEQDYEQYF.

DNA of the CDR3: TGTGCCAGCAGTCGGGACTTCTCTTGGACCGGGGAGCTGTTTTTT. Amino acid sequence: CASSRDFSWTGELFF. V gene TRBV28 combines with J gene TRBJ2-2; tentatively, D is TRBD2 (6 bases). CDR1 is MDHEN, CDR2 SYDVKM, per germline. This CDR3 is built from 15 residues. Trimming took off 5 bases at V and 5 bases at J, with 15 bases between the two ends.

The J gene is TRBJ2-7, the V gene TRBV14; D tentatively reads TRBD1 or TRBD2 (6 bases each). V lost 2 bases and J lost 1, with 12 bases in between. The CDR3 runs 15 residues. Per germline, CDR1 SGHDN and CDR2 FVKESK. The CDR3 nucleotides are TGTGCCAGCAGCCAATATAGGGGGGTTTCCTACGAGCAGTACTTC. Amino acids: CASSQYRGVSYEQYF.

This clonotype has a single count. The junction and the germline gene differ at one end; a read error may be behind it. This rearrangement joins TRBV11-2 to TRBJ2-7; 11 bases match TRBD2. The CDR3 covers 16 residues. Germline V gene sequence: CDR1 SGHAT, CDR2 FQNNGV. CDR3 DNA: TGTGCCAGCAGCCAGGCGGGACTAGCGGACTCCCACGAGCAGCACTTC. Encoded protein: CASSQAGLADSHEQHF.

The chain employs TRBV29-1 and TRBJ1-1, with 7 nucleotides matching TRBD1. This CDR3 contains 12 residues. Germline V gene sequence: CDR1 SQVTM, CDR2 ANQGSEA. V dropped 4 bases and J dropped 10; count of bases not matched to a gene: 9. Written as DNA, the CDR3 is TGCAGCGTTGTACAGGGGACCTCTGGAGCTTTCTTT. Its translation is CSVVQGTSGAFF.

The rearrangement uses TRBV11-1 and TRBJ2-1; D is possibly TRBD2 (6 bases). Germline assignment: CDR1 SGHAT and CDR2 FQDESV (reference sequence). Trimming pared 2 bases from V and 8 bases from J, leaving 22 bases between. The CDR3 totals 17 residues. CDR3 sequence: CASSLRDGGLAGDEQFF. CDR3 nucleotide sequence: TGTGCCAGCAGCTTACGGGACGGGGGACTTGCCGGGGATGAGCAGTTCTTC.

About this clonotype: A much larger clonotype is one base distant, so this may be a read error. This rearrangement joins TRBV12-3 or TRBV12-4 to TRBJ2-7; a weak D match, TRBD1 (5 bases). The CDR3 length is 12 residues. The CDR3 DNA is TGTGCCTGCAGACAAGACAGTATTCAGCAGTACTTC. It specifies CACRQDSIQQYF.

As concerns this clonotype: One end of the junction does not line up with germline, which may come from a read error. CDR3 nucleotide sequence: TGTGCCAGCAGTTTCCCGTTAACCGGGATATCGTCGAAACTCACCTATGAGCAGTACTTC. This encodes CASSFPLTGISSKLTYEQYF. The V and J genes are TRBV12-3 or TRBV12-4 and TRBJ2-7, with D possibly being TRBD2 (5 bases). This CDR3 contains 20 residues.

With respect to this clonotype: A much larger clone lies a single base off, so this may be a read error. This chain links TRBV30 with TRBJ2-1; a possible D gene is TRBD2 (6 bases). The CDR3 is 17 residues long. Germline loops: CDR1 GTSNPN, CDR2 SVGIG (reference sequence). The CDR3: CAWSPWGPRTTYIEQFF. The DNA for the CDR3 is TGTGCCTGGAGCCCCTGGGGCCCTCGGACTACCTACATTGAGCAGTTCTTC.

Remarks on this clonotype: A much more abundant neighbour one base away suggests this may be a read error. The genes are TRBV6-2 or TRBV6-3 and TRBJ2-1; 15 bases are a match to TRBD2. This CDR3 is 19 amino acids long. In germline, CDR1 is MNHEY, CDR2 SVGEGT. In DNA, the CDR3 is TGTGTCAGCAGTTACTCGGTCTTCCGGACTAGCGGGAGGGCCAATGAGCAGTTCTTC. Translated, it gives CVSSYSVFRTSGRANEQFF.

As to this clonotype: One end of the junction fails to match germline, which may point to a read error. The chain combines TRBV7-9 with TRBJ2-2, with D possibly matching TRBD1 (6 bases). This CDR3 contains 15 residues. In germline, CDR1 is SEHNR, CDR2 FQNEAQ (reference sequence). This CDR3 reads CASTRGQGYTGDLFF. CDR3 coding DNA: TGTGCCAGCACCAGAGGGCAGGGGTACACCGGGGACCTGTTTTTT. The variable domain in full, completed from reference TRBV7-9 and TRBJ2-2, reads DTGVSQNPRHKITKRGQNVTFRCDPISEHNRLYWYRQTLGQGPEFLTYFQNEAQLEKSRLLSDRFSAERPKGSFSTLEIQRTEQGDSAMYLCASTRGQGYTGDLFFGEGSRLTVL.

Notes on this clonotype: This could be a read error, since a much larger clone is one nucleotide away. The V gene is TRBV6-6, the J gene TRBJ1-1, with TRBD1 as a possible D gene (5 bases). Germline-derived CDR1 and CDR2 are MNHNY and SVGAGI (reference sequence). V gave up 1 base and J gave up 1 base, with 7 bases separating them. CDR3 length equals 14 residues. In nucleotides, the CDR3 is TGTGCCAGCAGTTACTTACAGGAGAACACTGAAGCTTTCTTT. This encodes CASSYLQENTEAFF.

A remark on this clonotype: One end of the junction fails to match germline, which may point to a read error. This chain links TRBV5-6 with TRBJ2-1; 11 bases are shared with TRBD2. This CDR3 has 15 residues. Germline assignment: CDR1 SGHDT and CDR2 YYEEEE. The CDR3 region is CAGSLLAGGHNEQFF. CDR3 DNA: TGTGCCGGCAGCTTGCTAGCGGGGGGACACAATGAGCAGTTCTTC.

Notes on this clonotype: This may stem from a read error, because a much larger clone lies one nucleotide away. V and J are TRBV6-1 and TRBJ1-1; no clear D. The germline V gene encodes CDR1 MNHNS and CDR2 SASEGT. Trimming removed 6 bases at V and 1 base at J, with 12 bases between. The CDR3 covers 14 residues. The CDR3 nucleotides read TGTGCCAGCAGGGTTCAACAGTGGAACACTGAAGCTTTCTTT. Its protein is CASRVQQWNTEAFF.

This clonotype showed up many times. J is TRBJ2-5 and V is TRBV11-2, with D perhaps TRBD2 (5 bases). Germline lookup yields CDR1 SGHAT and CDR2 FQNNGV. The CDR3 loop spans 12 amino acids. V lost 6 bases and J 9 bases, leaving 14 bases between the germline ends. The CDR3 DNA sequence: TGTGCCAGCAGTCTAGAGGGTGTGGCCCAGTACTTC. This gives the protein CASSLEGVAQYF.

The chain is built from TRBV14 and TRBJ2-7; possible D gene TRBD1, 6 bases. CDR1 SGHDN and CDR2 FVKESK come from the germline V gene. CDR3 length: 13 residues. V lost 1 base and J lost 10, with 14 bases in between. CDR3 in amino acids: CASSQGAGAEQYF. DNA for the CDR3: TGTGCCAGCAGCCAAGGGGCAGGGGCCGAACAGTACTTC.

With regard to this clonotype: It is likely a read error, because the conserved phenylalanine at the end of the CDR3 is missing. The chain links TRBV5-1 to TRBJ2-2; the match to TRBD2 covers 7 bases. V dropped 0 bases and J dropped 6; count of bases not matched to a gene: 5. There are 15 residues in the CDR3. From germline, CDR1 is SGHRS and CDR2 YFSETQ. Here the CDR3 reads CASSLGGLEAGELFL. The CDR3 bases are TGCGCCAGCAGCTTGGGAGGACTAGAGGCCGGGGAGCTGTTTCTT.

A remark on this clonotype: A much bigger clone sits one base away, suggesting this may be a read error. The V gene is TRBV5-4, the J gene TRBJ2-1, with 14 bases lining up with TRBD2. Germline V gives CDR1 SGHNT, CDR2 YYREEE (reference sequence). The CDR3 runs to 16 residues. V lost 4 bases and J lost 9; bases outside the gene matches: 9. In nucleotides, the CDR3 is TGTGCCAGCAGCCCTTCGACTAGCGGGAGGGCCAGTGAGCAGTTCTTC. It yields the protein CASSPSTSGRASEQFF.

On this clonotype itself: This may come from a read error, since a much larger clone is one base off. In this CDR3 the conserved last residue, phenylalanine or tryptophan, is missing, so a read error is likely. DNA of the CDR3: TGCAGCGTTGAAGGGGCTTTCTCT. Protein: CSVEGAFS. The chain has TRBV29-1 and TRBJ1-1; D unclear. The CDR3 length is 8 residues. Trimming took off 1 base at V and 11 bases at J, with 2 bases between the two ends. The germline CDR1 and CDR2 sequences are SQVTM and ANQGSEA.

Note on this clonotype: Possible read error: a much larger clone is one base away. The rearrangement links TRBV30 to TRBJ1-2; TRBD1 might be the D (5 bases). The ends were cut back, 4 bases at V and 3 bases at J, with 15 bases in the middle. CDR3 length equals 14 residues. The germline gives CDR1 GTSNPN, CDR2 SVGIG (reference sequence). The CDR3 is CAWTQGGKDYGYTF. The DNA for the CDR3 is TGTGCCTGGACCCAGGGAGGCAAAGACTATGGCTACACCTTC. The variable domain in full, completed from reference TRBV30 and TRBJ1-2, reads SQTIHQWPATLVQPVGSPLSLECTVEGTSNPNLYWYRQAAGRGLQLLFYSVGIGQISSEVPQNLSASRPQDRQFILSSKKLLLSDSGFYLCAWTQGGKDYGYTFGSGTRLTVV.

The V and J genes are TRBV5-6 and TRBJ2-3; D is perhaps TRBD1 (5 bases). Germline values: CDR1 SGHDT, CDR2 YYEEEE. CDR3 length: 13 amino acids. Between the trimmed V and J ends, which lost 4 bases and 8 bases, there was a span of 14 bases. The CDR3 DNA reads TGTGCCAGCAGCACGGACAACACAAGTACGCAGTATTTT. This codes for CASSTDNTSTQYF.